The 27 T cell receptor beta chains below come from one sample, sequenced in a study of shared T cell receptors in the human thymus. Data came from immunoSEQ multiplex PCR; TCRdb stores just in-frame clones and leaves some out. The table shows roughly 410,000 clones, with approximately 95% occurring only once. The sequenced sample was thymocytes. Every receptor here comes from a human donor.

The CDR3 nucleotides read TGTGCCAGCAGGTCAGGCAATCAGCCCCAGCATTTT. This sequence encodes CASRSGNQPQHF. The rearrangement joins TRBV6-5 to TRBJ1-5; D uncertain. The CDR3 is made up of 12 amino acids. V was cut by 6 bases and J by 2 bases, with 5 bases left in between. CDR1 is MNHEY and CDR2 is SVGAGI in the germline V gene.

The rearrangement joins TRBV19 to TRBJ2-2, with TRBD1 identical over 9 bases. With V trimmed by 7 bases and J by 6 bases, 9 bases remained unmatched. Germline loops: CDR1 LNHDA, CDR2 SQIVND (reference sequence). The CDR3 contains 15 residues. The CDR3 protein is CASTIEDRGSGELFF. The CDR3 coding sequence is TGTGCCAGTACCATAGAAGACAGGGGGTCCGGGGAGCTGTTTTTT.

As DNA, the CDR3 is TGTGCCAGCAGCTCTCAGGGGTATGGCTACACCTTC. Its protein is CASSSQGYGYTF. This chain links TRBV7-6 with TRBJ1-2; tentatively, D is TRBD1 (6 bases). V lost 4 bases, J lost 5 bases, and 8 bases lay in between. The CDR3 covers 12 residues. CDR1 and CDR2 from the germline V gene are SGHVS and FNYEAQ. Filled out from reference TRBV7-6 and TRBJ1-2, the complete variable domain reads GAGVSQSPRYKVTKRGQDVALRCDPISGHVSLYWYRQALGQGPEFLTYFNYEAQQDKSGLPNDRFSAERPEGSISTLTIQRTEQRDSAMYRCASSSQGYGYTFGSGTRLTVV.

This chain links TRBV5-4 with TRBJ2-2; 11 bases line up with TRBD1. Germline assignment: CDR1 SGHNT and CDR2 YYREEE (reference sequence). The ends lost 4 bases at V and 6 bases at J; junction bases unmatched: 5. The CDR3 extends over 15 amino acids. For the CDR3, the DNA is TGTGCCAGCAGCATCGGACAGGGGGCCGCCGGGGAGCTGTTTTTT. This codes for CASSIGQGAAGELFF.

The V gene is TRBV6-5, the J gene TRBJ2-1; unclear D gene. The CDR3 has 13 residues. Germline V gene data show CDR1 as MNHEY and CDR2 as SVGAGI. Trimming took 4 bases from V and 2 from J, leaving 6 bases between them. CDR3 nucleotide sequence: TGTGCCAGCAGTTTTGCCCCCTACAATGAGCAGTTCTTC. Translating it yields CASSFAPYNEQFF.

This clone was seen only once. The chain uses TRBV4-2 and TRBJ2-1; the D gene is possibly TRBD1 (6 bases). CDR3 size: 18 residues. Germline CDR1 is LGHNA and CDR2 is YNFKEQ. Trimming shortened V by 0 bases and J by 6 bases, and 21 bases separated the two germline ends. The CDR3 protein is CASSQEPSDLTGRNEQFF. The CDR3 DNA is TGTGCCAGCAGCCAAGAACCCTCAGATTTAACAGGGCGCAATGAGCAGTTCTTC.

J is TRBJ2-7 and V is TRBV9, with D perhaps given as TRBD1 or TRBD2 (6 bases each). CDR1 SGDLS and CDR2 YYNGEE come from the germline V gene. The CDR3 length is 18 residues. V dropped 0 bases and J dropped 4 bases, with 23 bases sitting between them. CDR3 loop: CASSVGERGDGTVYEQYF. The CDR3 nucleotides read TGTGCCAGCAGCGTAGGGGAAAGGGGGGACGGAACAGTTTACGAGCAGTACTTC.

V and J are TRBV6-5 and TRBJ2-7; D ambiguous. The CDR3 totals 14 residues. Germline CDR1 and CDR2: MNHEY and SVGAGI. The V end was cut by 2 bases, the J end by 4 bases, with 12 bases between. In nucleotides, the CDR3 is TGTGCCAGCAGTTACGATGCAGGCCGATACGAGCAGTACTTC. Translating gives CASSYDAGRYEQYF.

The rearrangement uses TRBV6-5 and TRBJ1-1; D possibly corresponds to TRBD1 (6 bases). V was cut by 5 bases and J by 1 base, with 14 bases left in between. The CDR3 extends over 15 amino acids. Germline values: CDR1 MNHEY, CDR2 SVGAGI. CDR3 coding DNA: TGTGCCAGCAGTAACTTACAGGGAGAGAACACTGAAGCTTTCTTT. As protein: CASSNLQGENTEAFF.

The V and J genes are TRBV27 and TRBJ2-7; either TRBD1 or TRBD2 may fit D (5 bases each). The V gene lost 7 bases and the J gene lost 2 bases, with 18 bases spanning the gap. The CDR3 covers 15 residues. Germline V lookup: CDR1 MNHEY, CDR2 SMNVEV (reference sequence). DNA of the CDR3: TGTGCCAGCACCAGAATGCTGGGACCGGCCTACGAGCAGTACTTC. This codes for CASTRMLGPAYEQYF.

The chain joins TRBV10-2 to TRBJ1-3; D might be TRBD1 (5 bases). The ends were cut back, 5 bases at V and 0 bases at J, with 17 bases in the middle. Germline CDR1 reads WSHSY; CDR2 reads SAAADI. CDR3 length: 17 amino acids. CDR3 sequence reads: CASSPSRDRSSGNTIYF. CDR3 DNA: TGCGCCAGCAGTCCTTCCCGGGACCGAAGCTCTGGAAACACCATATATTTT.

The chain links TRBV29-1 to TRBJ1-1; D possibly corresponds to TRBD1 (5 bases). Per the germline V gene, CDR1 is SQVTM and CDR2 is ANQGSEA. This CDR3 contains 13 residues. V lost 0 bases and J lost 6, with 11 bases in between. Written as DNA, the CDR3 is TGCAGCGTTGAAGAGGGGGACGGGCCTGAAGCTTTCTTT. Protein: CSVEEGDGPEAFF.

The chain links TRBV2 to TRBJ2-2, with TRBD2 matching over 7 bases. Germline V lookup: CDR1 SNHLY, CDR2 FYNNEI. The CDR3 length is 19 residues. Trimming at V came to 3 bases and at J to 9 bases, leaving 22 bases not matched to a gene. CDR3 sequence reads: CASSEANAGERGEHRELFF. The CDR3 DNA sequence: TGTGCCAGCAGTGAGGCCAACGCCGGGGAGCGGGGAGAACACCGGGAGCTGTTTTTT.

Here the CDR3 reads CASTRGDRENYGYTF. In nucleotides, the CDR3 is TGTGCCAGCACCCGGGGGGACAGGGAGAACTATGGCTACACCTTC. This chain connects TRBV28 to TRBJ1-2; the match to TRBD1 covers 9 bases. Germline V gives CDR1 MDHEN, CDR2 SYDVKM. The CDR3 has 15 amino acids. J lost 2 bases, V lost 7 bases, and 8 bases had no gene match.

The J gene is TRBJ1-4, the V gene TRBV27; 7 positions agree with TRBD1. Germline lookup yields CDR1 MNHEY and CDR2 SMNVEV (reference sequence). This CDR3 is 15 amino acids long. V shed 8 bases, J shed 5 bases, and the junction held 11 bases outside the gene matches. CDR3 coding DNA: TGTGCCAGCGCCCCTTTGGCAGGGGGGAATGAAAAACTGTTTTTT. Encoded protein: CASAPLAGGNEKLFF.

This chain uses TRBV5-1 with TRBJ2-7; 7 nucleotides match TRBD2. V shed 1 base and J 0 bases; nucleotides not matched to a gene: 7. The CDR3 runs 16 residues. Germline loops: CDR1 SGHRS, CDR2 YFSETQ. CDR3 coding DNA: TGCGCCAGCAGCTTGAGAGGGACTAACTACTCCTACGAGCAGTACTTC. This sequence encodes CASSLRGTNYSYEQYF. Full variable domain (remainder filled in from reference TRBV5-1 and TRBJ2-7): KAGVTQTPRYLIKTRGQQVTLSCSPISGHRSVSWYQQTPGQGLQFLFEYFSETQRNKGNFPGRFSGRQFSNSRSEMNVSTLELGDSALYLCASSLRGTNYSYEQYFGPGTRLTVT.

The chain recombines TRBV7-2 with TRBJ2-1; 14 bases agree with TRBD2. V shed 4 bases and J 8 bases; nucleotides not matched to a gene: 7. Germline-derived CDR1 and CDR2 are SGHTA and FQGNSA. The length of the CDR3 is 16 residues. CDR3 loop: CASSSGLAGDLDEQFF. Written as DNA, the CDR3 is TGTGCCAGCAGCTCGGGACTAGCGGGAGATTTAGATGAGCAGTTCTTC.

The rearrangement uses TRBV28 and TRBJ1-2, with D unclear. Trimming removed 5 bases at V and 2 bases at J, with 6 bases between. CDR1 is MDHEN and CDR2 is SYDVKM in the germline V gene. CDR3 length: 12 residues. The CDR3 region has the DNA TGTGCCAGCAGTCTTCCGAACTATGGCTACACCTTC. Translation: CASSLPNYGYTF.

In this sample, this clone turned up once. The chain combines TRBV28 with TRBJ2-7; TRBD1 matches at 7 bases. The junction had 9 bases not matched to a gene; V was cut back by 7 bases and J by 3 bases. This CDR3 is built from 14 residues. CDR1 and CDR2 (germline): MDHEN, SYDVKM. The CDR3 loop reads CASTRPGTVYEQYF. In nucleotides, the CDR3 is TGTGCCAGCACCCGCCCCGGGACAGTCTACGAGCAGTACTTC.

The gene calls are TRBV6-1 and TRBJ2-2, with 9 bases lining up with TRBD1. CDR1 and CDR2 (germline): MNHNS, SASEGT. The CDR3 extends over 16 amino acids. With 3 bases clipped from V and 5 bases from J, the junction kept 7 bases outside the gene matches. This chain's CDR3 is CASSERDRETTGELFF. CDR3 DNA sequence: TGTGCCAGCAGTGAGCGGGACAGGGAGACGACCGGGGAGCTGTTTTTT.

V usage is TRBV7-2 and J usage is TRBJ2-7, with 7 bases that match TRBD2. With 2 bases clipped from V and 2 bases from J, the junction kept 0 bases outside the gene matches. There are 13 residues in the CDR3. Germline V lookup: CDR1 SGHTA, CDR2 FQGNSA. The CDR3 DNA sequence: TGTGCCAGCAGCTTACTAGCGGCCTACGAGCAGTACTTC. Translation gives CASSLLAAYEQYF.

The chain employs TRBV28 and TRBJ2-7, with 9 nucleotides matching TRBD1. This CDR3 is 15 amino acids long. V was clipped by 7 bases and J by 2 bases; unmatched bases: 9. Germline values: CDR1 MDHEN, CDR2 SYDVKM. The CDR3 spells CASTAGGTGPYEQYF. The CDR3 DNA reads TGTGCCAGCACTGCGGGTGGGACAGGGCCCTACGAGCAGTACTTC. The full variable domain, rest sourced from reference TRBV28 and TRBJ2-7, is DVKVTQSSRYLVKRTGEKVFLECVQDMDHENMFWYRQDPGLGLRLIYFSYDVKMKEKGDIPEGYSVSREKKERFSLILESASTNQTSMYLCASTAGGTGPYEQYFGPGTRLTVT.

The rearrangement uses TRBV27 and TRBJ2-1, with 10 bases lining up with TRBD2. The CDR3 consists of 18 residues. V dropped 5 bases and J dropped 0; count of bases not matched to a gene: 10. CDR1 MNHEY and CDR2 SMNVEV come from the germline V gene (reference sequence). The DNA for the CDR3 is TGTGCCAGCAGTCTAGGGCTAGCGGGGGAGAGCTCCTACAATGAGCAGTTCTTC. The encoded protein is CASSLGLAGESSYNEQFF.

The chain has TRBV19 and TRBJ1-2, with TRBD1 matching 9 bases. The V gene end was trimmed by 7 bases and the J gene end by 9 bases; junction bases not matched to a gene: 18. The CDR3 consists of 16 residues. Germline CDR1 reads LNHDA; CDR2 reads SQIVND (reference sequence). This CDR3 reads CASTPGGDRAFYRYTF. CDR3 DNA: TGTGCCAGTACCCCTGGCGGGGACAGGGCGTTTTATCGCTACACCTTC.

Comment on this clone: A read error may produce the germline difference seen at one junction end. This chain connects TRBV30 to TRBJ1-6, with TRBD1 matching over 10 bases. The CDR3 runs 13 residues. Germline V lookup: CDR1 GTSNPN, CDR2 SVGIG (reference sequence). The DNA for the CDR3 is TGTGCAAACGGACAGGGGGAACATTCACCCCCCCACTTT. Its translation is CANGQGEHSPPHF.

This clone was observed a handful of times. The chain combines TRBV10-1 with TRBJ1-2, with 11 bases that match TRBD1. This CDR3 contains 14 residues. Unmatched junction bases numbered 5, after V lost 5 bases and J lost 6 bases. Germline V gene lookup returns CDR1 WNHNN and CDR2 SYGVQD (reference sequence). CDR3 nucleotides: TGCGCCAGCAGTCCGGGACAGGGGGACGATGGCTACACCTTC. Protein product: CASSPGQGDDGYTF.

The V call is TRBV27, the J call TRBJ1-1; the D gene is possibly TRBD1 (6 bases). The ends were cut back, 6 bases at V and 1 base at J, with 12 bases in the middle. The CDR3 runs 14 residues. The V gene's germline CDR1 is MNHEY and CDR2 SMNVEV (reference sequence). The CDR3 reads CASSHRVGNTEAFF. The DNA of the CDR3 is TGTGCCAGCAGCCACAGGGTGGGGAACACTGAAGCTTTCTTT.